The 16 T cell receptor beta chains below all came from one sample that was sequenced in a study of T cells in Graves' hyperthyroidism and ophthalmopathy. TCR beta CDR3 regions were amplified from RNA transcripts. An initial round of RT-PCR targeting the TCR CDR3 relied on the HTBI primer set. One entry per CDR3 protein, called by TCRdb with MiXCR from the multiplex PCR reads. The sample lists roughly 380,000 distinct CDR3 sequences; roughly 13% were seen once. Sequencing used blood. These receptor sequences come from a man aged 25-45 years with Graves' hyperthyroidism that later progressed to Graves' ophthalmopathy.

The chain uses TRBV6-1 and TRBJ1-2; 10 bases line up with TRBD1. This CDR3 region has 17 residues. From germline, CDR1 is MNHNS and CDR2 SASEGT. V lost 4 bases, J lost 6 bases, and 14 bases stayed unmatched. The chain's CDR3 is CASSAIDRGRNSNGYTF. CDR3 sequence (DNA): TGTGCCAGCAGTGCAATCGACAGGGGGCGGAATAGTAATGGCTACACCTTC.

The chain joins TRBV4-1 to TRBJ1-1; no reliable D call. Germline V lookup: CDR1 MGHRA, CDR2 YSYEKL. CDR3 length: 15 amino acids. V lost 2 bases to trimming and J lost 4 bases, with 14 bases between them. CDR3 nucleotide sequence: TGCGCCAGCAGCCAAAAATACGGGTGGGTCACTGAAGCTTTCTTT. Encoded protein: CASSQKYGWVTEAFF.

There are many counts of this clonotype. The J gene is TRBJ1-5, the V gene TRBV2, with a tentative D call TRBD1 (5 bases). This CDR3 is 13 amino acids long. V was clipped by 4 bases and J by 5 bases, with 9 bases between them. The germline V gene encodes CDR1 SNHLY and CDR2 FYNNEI. The CDR3 region is CASSGSGHQPQHF. The CDR3 region has the DNA TGTGCCAGCAGTGGGTCAGGGCATCAGCCCCAGCATTTT.

The chain's CDR3 is CSARDVNTGELFF. The CDR3 nucleotides are TGCAGTGCCAGGGACGTGAACACCGGGGAGCTGTTTTTT. The V and J genes are TRBV20-1 and TRBJ2-2; D assignment may be TRBD1 or TRBD2 (5 bases each). CDR3 length equals 13 residues. Trimming took off 6 bases at V and 1 base at J, with 9 bases between the two ends. Germline CDR1 reads DFQATT; CDR2 reads SNEGSKA (reference sequence).

This clonotype turned up a few times. V and J are TRBV9 and TRBJ2-3; D tentatively reads TRBD1 or TRBD2 (6 bases each). The V end lost 3 bases, the J end lost 3 bases, and 14 bases lay between the germline ends. The CDR3 covers 15 residues. From germline, CDR1 is SGDLS and CDR2 YYNGEE. CDR3 amino acids: CASSETGGRTDTQYF. Written as DNA, the CDR3 is TGTGCCAGCAGCGAGACCGGGGGCCGAACAGATACGCAGTATTTT.

This chain joins TRBV6-2 or TRBV6-3 and TRBJ2-7; D possibly corresponds to TRBD2 (6 bases). The CDR3 contains 13 residues. Germline CDR1 and CDR2: MNHEY and SVGEGT. V shed 10 bases and J shed 2 bases, with 15 bases lying between them. Here the CDR3 reads CAIRETYAYEQYF. CDR3 nucleotide sequence: TGTGCCATCCGGGAGACCTATGCCTACGAGCAGTACTTC.

In its sample, this clonotype was seen many times. The DNA of the CDR3 is TGTGCCAGCAGTGAGACCCAGCTATACGGCGAAAAACTGTTTTTT. It translates to CASSETQLYGEKLFF. The chain employs TRBV6-1 and TRBJ1-4, with D unresolved. The CDR3 length is 15 residues. V was pared by 3 bases and J by 8 bases, with 16 bases between. CDR1 and CDR2 (germline): MNHNS, SASEGT.

Comments on this clonotype: With a much larger clone just one base away, this may be a read error. The chain combines TRBV11-2 with TRBJ1-2; 7 bases match TRBD1. The CDR3 runs 14 residues. The V gene's germline CDR1 is SGHAT and CDR2 FQNNGV. CDR3: CASTKVTGNYGYAF. Here the CDR3 DNA reads TGTGCCAGCACCAAGGTGACAGGGAACTATGGCTACGCCTTC. Together with reference TRBV11-2 and TRBJ1-2, the CDR3 gives the full variable domain: EAGVAQSPRYKIIEKRQSVAFWCNPISGHATLYWYQQILGQGPKLLIQFQNNGVVDDSQLPKDRFSAERLKGVDSTLKIQPAKLEDSAVYLCASTKVTGNYGYAFGSGTRLTVV.

This clonotype was picked up a small number of times. The chain uses TRBV6-1 and TRBJ1-1; TRBD1 is a possible D gene (6 bases). The CDR3 is 12 residues long. CDR1 and CDR2 from the germline V gene are MNHNS and SASEGT. The V gene lost 6 bases and the J gene lost 8 bases, with 13 bases spanning the gap. The CDR3: CASSLPTGEAFF. The CDR3 DNA sequence: TGTGCCAGCAGCCTCCCTACAGGGGAAGCTTTCTTT.

This clonotype was counted at least ten times. V and J are TRBV9 and TRBJ2-5, with TRBD2 matching over 15 bases. The germline V gene encodes CDR1 SGDLS and CDR2 YYNGEE. This CDR3 spans 16 amino acids. J was trimmed by 5 bases and V by 0 bases; bases with no gene match: 2. CDR3 nucleotides: TGTGCCAGCAGCGTAGGAGGGACTAGCGGGGGGGAGACCCAGTACTTC. It yields the protein CASSVGGTSGGETQYF.

The rearrangement joins TRBV18 to TRBJ1-6, with TRBD1 matching 7 bases. CDR3 length equals 15 residues. V shed 1 base and J 8 bases; nucleotides not matched to a gene: 5. Germline CDR1 KGHSH, CDR2 LQKENI. CDR3 amino acids: CASSPQGARYSPLHF. DNA of the CDR3: TGTGCCAGCTCACCACAGGGGGCGCGGTATTCACCCCTCCACTTT.

The chain couples TRBV4-1 to TRBJ1-2; TRBD1 is a possible D gene (5 bases). The V gene lost 4 bases and the J gene lost 0 bases, with 12 bases spanning the gap. The CDR3 has 15 residues. Looked up from germline, CDR1 is MGHRA and CDR2 is YSYEKL. This CDR3 is CASSRVGGANYGYTF. As DNA, the CDR3 is TGCGCCAGCAGCCGGGTGGGGGGGGCTAACTATGGCTACACCTTC.

This clonotype occurred many times. The V call is TRBV11-1, the J call TRBJ2-3; tentatively, D is TRBD1 or TRBD2 (6 bases each). The CDR3 contains 16 residues. Trimming removed 8 bases at V and 3 bases at J, with 21 bases between. Germline loops: CDR1 SGHAT, CDR2 FQDESV (reference sequence). The CDR3 loop reads CASFPEGGDSTDTQYF. CDR3 DNA: TGTGCCAGCTTTCCGGAGGGGGGCGATTCGACAGATACGCAGTATTTT.

This rearrangement joins TRBV4-2 to TRBJ1-2, with D perhaps matching TRBD1 (6 bases). With 7 bases removed from V and 5 bases from J, the gap between germline ends came to 17 bases. CDR1 and CDR2 from the germline V gene are LGHNA and YNFKEQ. The CDR3 loop spans 14 amino acids. CDR3 region: CASTRVGGAYGYTF. The CDR3 DNA reads as TGTGCCAGCACCAGGGTTGGGGGCGCTTATGGCTACACCTTC.

In its sample, this clonotype was seen once. The gene calls are TRBV6-6 and TRBJ2-7; no firm D call. The CDR3 extends over 15 amino acids. V was clipped by 0 bases and J by 2 bases, with 11 bases between them. Germline V gene data show CDR1 as MNHNY and CDR2 as SVGAGI (reference sequence). The CDR3 DNA reads TGTGCCAGCAGTTACTCGAGTGCTAGAACCTACGAGCAGTACTTC. Translation gives CASSYSSARTYEQYF.

This clonotype appeared many times. The chain is built from TRBV30 and TRBJ1-1; D remains ambiguous. Germline CDR1 and CDR2: GTSNPN and SVGIG (reference sequence). The CDR3 contains 13 residues. The V end lost 5 bases, the J end lost 0 bases, and 10 bases lay between the germline ends. CDR3 nucleotide sequence: TGTGCCTGGGCCGACGGCATGAACACTGAAGCTTTCTTT. Its translation is CAWADGMNTEAFF.